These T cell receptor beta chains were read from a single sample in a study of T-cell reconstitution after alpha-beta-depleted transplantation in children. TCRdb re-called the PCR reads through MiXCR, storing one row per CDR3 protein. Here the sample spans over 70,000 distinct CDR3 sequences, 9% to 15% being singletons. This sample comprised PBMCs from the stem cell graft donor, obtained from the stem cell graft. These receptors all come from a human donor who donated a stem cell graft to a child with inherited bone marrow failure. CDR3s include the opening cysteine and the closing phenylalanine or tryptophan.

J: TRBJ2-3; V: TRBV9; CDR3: CASRDTSTDTQYF
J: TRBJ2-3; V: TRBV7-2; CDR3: CASSSGLAIDTQYF
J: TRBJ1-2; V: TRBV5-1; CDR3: CASSPTGPLYGYTF
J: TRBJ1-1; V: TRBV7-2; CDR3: CASSLEYVNTEAFF
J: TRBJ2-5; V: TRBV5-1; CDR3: CASTQTGAGGEETQYF
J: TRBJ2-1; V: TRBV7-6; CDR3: CASSLASGGSSYNEQFF
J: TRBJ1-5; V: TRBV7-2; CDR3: CASSLPNGQPQHF
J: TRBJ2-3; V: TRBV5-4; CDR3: CASSPEIRRTSTDTQYF
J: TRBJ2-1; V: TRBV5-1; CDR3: CASSLAPSGNYNEQFF
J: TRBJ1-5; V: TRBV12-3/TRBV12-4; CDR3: CASSTQGRQPQHF
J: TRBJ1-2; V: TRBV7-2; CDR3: CASSLASDSNYGYTF
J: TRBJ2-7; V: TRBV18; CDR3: CASSPGGQSYEQYF
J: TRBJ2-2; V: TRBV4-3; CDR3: CASSQVFGTGELFF
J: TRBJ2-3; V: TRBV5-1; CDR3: CASSLSSDTQYF
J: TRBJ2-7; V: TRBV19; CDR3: CASSIGSVWGAHSYEQYF
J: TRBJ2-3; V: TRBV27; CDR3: CASSQLAGAVDTQYF
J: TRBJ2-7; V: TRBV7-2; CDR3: CASSLTGTDSSYEQYF
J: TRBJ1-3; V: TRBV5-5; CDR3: CASSRQGGNRNTIYF
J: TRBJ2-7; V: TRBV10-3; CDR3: CAITSGRAVEQYF
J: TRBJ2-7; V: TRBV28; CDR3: CAWLTGVFYEQYF
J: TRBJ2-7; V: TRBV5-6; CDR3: CASSFPQGDSYEQYF
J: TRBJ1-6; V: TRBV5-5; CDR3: CASSLHAGEDSPLHF
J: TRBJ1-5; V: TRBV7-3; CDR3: CASSLTGGQPQHF
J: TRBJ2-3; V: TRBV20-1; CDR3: CSARGVVAGFSSTDTQYF
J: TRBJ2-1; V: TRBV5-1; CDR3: CASSRSSGGALGNEQFF
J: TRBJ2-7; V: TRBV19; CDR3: CASNGGLGGLDEQYF
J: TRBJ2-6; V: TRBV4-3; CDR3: CASSQAPSGANVLTF
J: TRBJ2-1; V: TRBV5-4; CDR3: CASSLAKDFNEQFF
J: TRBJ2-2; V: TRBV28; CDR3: CASSLLGGQSTGELFF